This TCR beta chain was sequenced in a study of T cells in Graves' hyperthyroidism and ophthalmopathy (dated by TCRdb to about 2019). Concerning the study at large: Peripheral blood was collected at initial diagnosis, before any treatment. The 100 or so discovery patients were divided at random into training and test sets in a 7:3 ratio. Following sampling, methimazole starting at 30 mg daily was given to hyperthyroidism patients, and high-dose intravenous methylprednisolone was given to ophthalmopathy patients. The study also compared thyroid tissue and blood T-cell repertoires from about 6 Graves' hyperthyroidism patients. TCR V-J signatures able to tell the groups apart were searched for in a discovery cohort of approximately 95 patients, of whom over 40 had Graves' ophthalmopathy and 57 had stable Graves' hyperthyroidism. TCR Vbeta CDR3 sequencing of roughly 140 peripheral blood samples (about 45 ophthalmopathy, roughly 72 hyperthyroidism and approximately 17 progressor patients) is reported in the paper. An independent validation cohort of under 20 hyperthyroidism patients and about 16 patients who later progressed to ophthalmopathy tested prospective prediction of ophthalmopathy. Summary of the overall study and its limitations: A model built on a 13 V-J signature distinguished ophthalmopathy from stable hyperthyroidism, reaching about 88% sensitivity and approximately 81% specificity in cross-validation and 80%/75% in testing. During validation, the model predicted progression to ophthalmopathy a median of around 6 months ahead of onset, with approximately 70% sensitivity and about 72% specificity. Most expanded thyroid clonotypes (frequency above 0.001) were also detected in blood, suggesting blood repertoires may reflect thyroid immune responses. No statistical method was used to set the sample size in advance, and investigators knew the group allocation.

The germline ends are 13 bases apart after V is trimmed by 0 bases and J by 2 bases. In the germline V gene (reference sequence), CDR1 corresponds to MNHEY and CDR2 to SMNVEV. Taken from cysteine to phenylalanine, the CDR3 has 16 residues. The CDR3 DNA has 48 bases and is translated from base 1. Moderately to severely active disease, a Clinical Activity Score of at least 3, a NOSPECS grade of at least 4, and a duration under 3 months were present in ophthalmopathy patients. The study excluded patients with uncontrolled infections, other autoimmune diseases, pregnancy or lactation. Diagnoses relied on clinical symptoms, serum thyroxine and TRAb, thyroid ultrasound and orbital computed tomography. Ficoll-Paque density gradient centrifugation was used to isolate PBMCs from under 11 ml of fresh peripheral blood. Total RNA was extracted with Trizol reagent, and quality was checked on an Agilent 2100 Bioanalyzer.

This clonotype has at least ten counts. The antigen this receptor binds is unknown. No qualities accompany the bases; no much larger clone lies one base away. The TCR beta CDR3 regions were amplified from the RNA transcripts. The first round of RT-PCR for the TCR CDR3 was performed with the HTBI primer set and the Qiagen OneStep RT-PCR kit. Libraries were constructed in a second round of multiplex PCR, after which size selection and purification were performed. Libraries were sequenced paired-end with 100 bp reads on an Illumina HiSeq2000. Per the authors' processing: Raw data were processed with SOAPnuke, discarding reads with adapters, uncalled bases, mean Phred below 15, or no exact constant-primer or identifier match. COPE v1.2.5 was used to merge high-quality paired reads, and clonotypes were defined as unique nucleotide sequences. MiTCR v1.1 was used to align clonotypes to the IMGT TRBV, TRBD and TRBJ reference segments. The analysis included only V-J combinations with a frequency above 0.0001, which together covered approximately 99% of the repertoires. The TCS score was defined as F50 (clonal expansion) divided by E x V (chaos), with BLOSUM62-based TCRdist calculated between CDR3 peptides within each V-J. Welch's t-statistics and random forest reduced around 550 V-J features to about 13, which were used in a naive Bayes classifier (R e1071). Through fastp at Q25 and MiXCR, TCRdb rebuilt clones from the public reads, retaining in-frame beta chains. Merged by CDR3 protein, the rows form single entries marked with the most common genes and DNA. The V and J calls follow TCRdb's processing rather than the paper's. In all, the sample holds about 640,000 distinct CDR3 sequences, and less than 25% of those were seen once. The ten top clones hold roughly a third of the sample.

The TCR originated in a young man with Graves' ophthalmopathy. The sequence links TRBV27 to TRBJ1-1; a tentative D match to TRBD1 spans 5 bases. Sequencing was carried out using blood. Here is the DNA: TGTGCCAGCAGTTTATCTAAGCAGGGACCAAACACTGAAGCTTTCTTT. The encoded protein is CASSLSKQGPNTEAFF.